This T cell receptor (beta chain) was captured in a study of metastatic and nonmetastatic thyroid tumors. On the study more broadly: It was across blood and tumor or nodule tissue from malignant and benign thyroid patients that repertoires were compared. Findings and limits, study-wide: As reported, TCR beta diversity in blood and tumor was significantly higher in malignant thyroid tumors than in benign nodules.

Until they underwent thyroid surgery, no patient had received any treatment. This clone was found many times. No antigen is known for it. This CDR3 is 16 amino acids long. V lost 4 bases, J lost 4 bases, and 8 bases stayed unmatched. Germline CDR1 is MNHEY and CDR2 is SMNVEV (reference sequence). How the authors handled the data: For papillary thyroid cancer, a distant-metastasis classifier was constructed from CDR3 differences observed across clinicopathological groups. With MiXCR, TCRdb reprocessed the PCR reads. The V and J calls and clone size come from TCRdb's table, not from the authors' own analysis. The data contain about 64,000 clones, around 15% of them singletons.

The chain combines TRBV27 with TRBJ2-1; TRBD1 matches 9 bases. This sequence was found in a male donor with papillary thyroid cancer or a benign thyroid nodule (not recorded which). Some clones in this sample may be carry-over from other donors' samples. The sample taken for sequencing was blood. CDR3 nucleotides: TGTGCCAGCAGTTCGCCGGGACAGGGTAATTACAATGAGCAGTTCTTC. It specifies CASSSPGQGNYNEQFF.